This T cell receptor (beta chain) emerged from a study of CD8+ T cells in alopecia areata. Across the whole study: The duration of tofacitinib was 6 to 18 months, with 6 months off drug afterward. The study's findings and limits: The study found higher clonality in lesional than normal scalp, especially in alopecia totalis/universalis.

cDNA reverse transcribed from extracted RNA served as the sequencing template. Repertoires were generated with immunoSEQ multiplex PCR, while TCRdb's copy carries only in-frame clones and drops some. Of 150,000 or so clones in the sample, more than 45% are singletons; the top ten hold around 6.8%. Sampling of alopecia areata patients yielded lesional scalp punch biopsies as well as peripheral blood. This clone was seen only a few times. Its antigen is unknown. The CDR3 extends over 13 amino acids. The germline V and J ends were trimmed by 3 bases and 4 bases, with 8 bases remaining between them. Per germline, CDR1 SGHAT and CDR2 FQNNGV.

This clonotype originated in a human donor with alopecia areata. The V gene is TRBV11-2, the J gene TRBJ2-3; the D gene is possibly TRBD1 (6 bases). Material for sequencing was CD4+ T cells sorted from blood. In DNA, the CDR3 is TGTGCCAGCAGCTTGACAGGACCAGATACGCAGTATTTT. Translating it yields CASSLTGPDTQYF.